The 20 T cell receptor beta chains reported below all come from one sample, sequenced in a study of T cell repertoires in cytomegalovirus infection. MiXCR, run by TCRdb on the reads, gives a single entry per CDR3 protein. The sample has around 530,000 distinct CDR3 sequences; about 15% are singletons. Input material: CD8+ T cells from PBMCs. Receptors were obtained from a human donor in good health (CMV status not recorded). Some clones in this sample may be carry-over from other donors' samples.

This clonotype was counted at least ten times. V is TRBV2 and J is TRBJ2-7; TRBD1 agrees at 7 bases. V dropped 2 bases and J dropped 8; count of bases not matched to a gene: 6. CDR3 length: 13 amino acids. The germline gives CDR1 SNHLY, CDR2 FYNNEI. CDR3 bases: TGTGCCAGCAGTGAAAGCAGGGGGAAGCAGCAGTACTTC. Residues: CASSESRGKQQYF.

The rearrangement joins TRBV30 to TRBJ2-3; 11 bases match TRBD2. The germline V gene has CDR1 GTSNPN and CDR2 SVGIG (reference sequence). This CDR3 is 16 amino acids long. V lost 3 bases to trimming and J lost 0 bases; unmatched junction nucleotides: 5. The CDR3 nucleotides read TGTGCCTGGAGCGTAGGGACTAGCGGTAGCACAGATACGCAGTATTTT. This translates into CAWSVGTSGSTDTQYF. The full variable domain, completed using reference TRBV30 and TRBJ2-3, is SQTIHQWPATLVQPVGSPLSLECTVEGTSNPNLYWYRQAAGRGLQLLFYSVGIGQISSEVPQNLSASRPQDRQFILSSKKLLLSDSGFYLCAWSVGTSGSTDTQYFGPGTRLTVL.

This clonotype was picked up many times. The J gene is TRBJ2-4, the V gene TRBV7-9; D tentatively fits TRBD1 or TRBD2 (5 bases each). In germline, CDR1 is SEHNR, CDR2 FQNEAQ (reference sequence). V was trimmed by 1 base and J by 8 bases, leaving 18 bases between them. There are 16 residues in the CDR3. The CDR3 protein is CASSLEGTHEGHIQYF. CDR3 bases: TGTGCCAGCAGCTTAGAGGGAACACACGAGGGGCACATTCAGTACTTC.

This clonotype was recorded a few times. This chain connects TRBV6-1 to TRBJ1-1; D is uncertain. The CDR3 totals 16 residues. Trimming took off 4 bases at V and 4 bases at J, with 19 bases between the two ends. Per the germline V gene, CDR1 is MNHNS and CDR2 is SASEGT. The CDR3 coding sequence is TGTGCCAGCAGTGCCTCATGGACGATCCGAGGCACTGAAGCTTTCTTT. Amino acids: CASSASWTIRGTEAFF.

This clonotype was observed many times. This chain joins TRBV7-8 and TRBJ2-5, with TRBD2 as a possible D gene (5 bases). The CDR3 totals 13 residues. The V gene lost 6 bases and the J gene lost 3 bases, with 11 bases spanning the gap. Germline CDR1 reads SGHVS; CDR2 reads FQNEAQ. In nucleotides, the CDR3 is TGTGCCAGCAGTCTTATCGGGGAAGAGACCCAGTACTTC. It yields the protein CASSLIGEETQYF.

The chain recombines TRBV6-6 with TRBJ2-7; 8 positions match TRBD1. Losses at the gene ends were 1 base for V and 5 bases for J; bases not matched to a gene: 7. Germline-derived CDR1 and CDR2 are MNHNY and SVGAGI (reference sequence). The CDR3 has 15 amino acids. CDR3 DNA: TGTGCCAGCAGTTACTTGGGGGTGACAGGGGACGAGCAGTACTTC. Protein product: CASSYLGVTGDEQYF.

The V call is TRBV28, the J call TRBJ1-5; TRBD1 agrees at 7 bases. The CDR3 extends over 15 amino acids. The germline V gene encodes CDR1 MDHEN and CDR2 SYDVKM. After removal of 3 bases from V and 5 bases from J, the junction contained 7 bases not matched to a gene. The CDR3 DNA reads TGTGCCAGCAGTTTTGGAACAGGGGAGGATCAGCCCCAGCATTTT. Its protein product is CASSFGTGEDQPQHF.

This clonotype was recorded at least ten times. Here the CDR3 DNA reads TGTGCCAGCAGTCGGGACAGGGGGCTGGATGGCTACACCTTC. It specifies CASSRDRGLDGYTF. V gene TRBV27 combines with J gene TRBJ1-2; 12 nucleotides line up with TRBD1. Germline trimming cut 5 bases from V and 6 bases from J; bases unmatched to any gene: 4. The CDR3 contains 14 residues. Germline-derived CDR1 and CDR2 are MNHEY and SMNVEV (reference sequence).

This chain links TRBV27 with TRBJ1-3; D ambiguous. Germline assignment: CDR1 MNHEY and CDR2 SMNVEV (reference sequence). The CDR3 has 15 residues. The V end was cut by 7 bases, the J end by 0 bases, with 13 bases between. CDR3 in amino acids: CASTLSASSGNTIYF. CDR3 coding DNA: TGTGCCAGCACCCTCAGCGCGAGCTCTGGAAACACCATATATTTT.

This clonotype was detected a few times. The CDR3 sequence is CASSLPSTDGYTF. CDR3 nucleotides: TGCGCCAGCAGCCTACCTAGTACGGATGGCTACACCTTC. This chain links TRBV5-1 with TRBJ1-2; D ambiguous. V lost 4 bases and J 6 bases, leaving 13 bases between the germline ends. Per germline, CDR1 SGHRS and CDR2 YFSETQ. The CDR3 contains 13 residues.

Ten or more counts support this clonotype. The chain joins TRBV4-2 to TRBJ2-5, with D uncertain. The ends were cut back, 5 bases at V and 2 bases at J, with 18 bases in the middle. Germline CDR1 reads LGHNA; CDR2 reads YNFKEQ. CDR3 size: 16 residues. CDR3 nucleotide sequence: TGTGCCAGCAGCACGGTGGTCTCTTCCGATCAAGAGACCCAGTACTTC. It codes for CASSTVVSSDQETQYF.

Notes on this clonotype: This could be a read error, since a much larger clone is one nucleotide away. The chain couples TRBV6-6 to TRBJ1-2; 8 nucleotides match TRBD1. The germline CDR1 and CDR2 sequences are MNHNY and SVGAGI (reference sequence). The CDR3 sequence is 15 residues long. Here the CDR3 DNA reads TGTGCCAGCAGTTACGCACGTCAGGGGGCAGATGGCTACTCCTTC. Translating it yields CASSYARQGADGYSF.

Many counts were recorded for this clonotype. The chain carries TRBV12-3 or TRBV12-4 and TRBJ1-4; D unresolved. Trimming stripped 6 bases from V and 4 bases from J, with 9 bases between. The CDR3 extends over 13 amino acids. CDR3: CASSPPLNEKLFF. In nucleotides, the CDR3 is TGTGCCAGCAGCCCCCCCCTTAATGAAAAACTGTTTTTT.

This clonotype has at least ten counts. The V call is TRBV7-6, the J call TRBJ2-5; maybe TRBD2 (6 bases). This CDR3 is built from 15 residues. The germline V gene encodes CDR1 SGHVS and CDR2 FNYEAQ. The V end lost 4 bases, the J end lost 0 bases, and 12 bases lay between the germline ends. CDR3 coding DNA: TGTGCCAGCAGCTCTTTTGGGGACTACCAAGAGACCCAGTACTTC. Amino acids: CASSSFGDYQETQYF.

V gene TRBV10-3 combines with J gene TRBJ1-2; D gene unclear. The germline V gene encodes CDR1 ENHRY and CDR2 SYGVKD. With 2 bases removed from V and 3 bases from J, the gap between germline ends came to 10 bases. This CDR3 contains 14 residues. CDR3 nucleotides: TGTGCCATCAGTGAGACAGCCCTCCACTATGGCTACACCTTC. Its protein product is CAISETALHYGYTF.

The gene calls are TRBV3-1 and TRBJ2-1; 10 positions match TRBD2. Looked up from germline, CDR1 is LGHDT and CDR2 is YNNKEL (reference sequence). J lost 3 bases, V lost 3 bases, and 8 bases had no gene match. CDR3 length: 17 amino acids. For the CDR3, the DNA is TGTGCCAGCAGCCAGGGTCCGGGACTAGCGAGCTACAATGAGCAGTTCTTC. Its protein is CASSQGPGLASYNEQFF.

The J gene is TRBJ1-1, the V gene TRBV5-5; 9 bases are a match to TRBD1. The length of the CDR3 is 15 residues. The germline V gene has CDR1 SGHKS and CDR2 YYEKEE (reference sequence). Germline trimming cut 4 bases from V and 4 bases from J; bases unmatched to any gene: 8. The CDR3 nucleotides are TGTGCCAGCAGCCCTTCGACAGGGGGAACCACTGAAGCTTTCTTT. Amino acid sequence: CASSPSTGGTTEAFF.

This clonotype was found once. The germline gene is not matched at one end of the junction; a read error may be the cause. As DNA, the CDR3 is TGTGCCAGCTCACAAGTCGGAAATAGCAATCAGCCCCAGCGTTTT. It specifies CASSQVGNSNQPQRF. This chain links TRBV18 with TRBJ1-5, with D unresolved. Germline V gives CDR1 KGHSH, CDR2 LQKENI. The length of the CDR3 is 15 residues.

The table lists this clonotype with a few counts. The chain links TRBV27 to TRBJ2-7; 14 bases align to TRBD2. V lost 2 bases and J lost 4; bases outside the gene matches: 13. CDR1 and CDR2 (germline): MNHEY, SMNVEV (reference sequence). The CDR3 covers 19 residues. The CDR3 DNA is TGTGCCAGCAGTTTAACACGTCCGGGACTAGCGGGGGCACGTTACGAGCAGTACTTC. Its protein is CASSLTRPGLAGARYEQYF.

This clonotype was counted a few times. The CDR3, as DNA: TGTGCCAGCTCACCGGGACATAGACTGGGAAGCAATCAGCCCCAGCATTTT. This translates into CASSPGHRLGSNQPQHF. The chain couples TRBV18 to TRBJ1-5, with TRBD1 as a possible D gene (6 bases). Germline loops: CDR1 KGHSH, CDR2 LQKENI. This CDR3 is 17 amino acids long. V was trimmed by 3 bases and J by 1 base, leaving 16 bases between them.